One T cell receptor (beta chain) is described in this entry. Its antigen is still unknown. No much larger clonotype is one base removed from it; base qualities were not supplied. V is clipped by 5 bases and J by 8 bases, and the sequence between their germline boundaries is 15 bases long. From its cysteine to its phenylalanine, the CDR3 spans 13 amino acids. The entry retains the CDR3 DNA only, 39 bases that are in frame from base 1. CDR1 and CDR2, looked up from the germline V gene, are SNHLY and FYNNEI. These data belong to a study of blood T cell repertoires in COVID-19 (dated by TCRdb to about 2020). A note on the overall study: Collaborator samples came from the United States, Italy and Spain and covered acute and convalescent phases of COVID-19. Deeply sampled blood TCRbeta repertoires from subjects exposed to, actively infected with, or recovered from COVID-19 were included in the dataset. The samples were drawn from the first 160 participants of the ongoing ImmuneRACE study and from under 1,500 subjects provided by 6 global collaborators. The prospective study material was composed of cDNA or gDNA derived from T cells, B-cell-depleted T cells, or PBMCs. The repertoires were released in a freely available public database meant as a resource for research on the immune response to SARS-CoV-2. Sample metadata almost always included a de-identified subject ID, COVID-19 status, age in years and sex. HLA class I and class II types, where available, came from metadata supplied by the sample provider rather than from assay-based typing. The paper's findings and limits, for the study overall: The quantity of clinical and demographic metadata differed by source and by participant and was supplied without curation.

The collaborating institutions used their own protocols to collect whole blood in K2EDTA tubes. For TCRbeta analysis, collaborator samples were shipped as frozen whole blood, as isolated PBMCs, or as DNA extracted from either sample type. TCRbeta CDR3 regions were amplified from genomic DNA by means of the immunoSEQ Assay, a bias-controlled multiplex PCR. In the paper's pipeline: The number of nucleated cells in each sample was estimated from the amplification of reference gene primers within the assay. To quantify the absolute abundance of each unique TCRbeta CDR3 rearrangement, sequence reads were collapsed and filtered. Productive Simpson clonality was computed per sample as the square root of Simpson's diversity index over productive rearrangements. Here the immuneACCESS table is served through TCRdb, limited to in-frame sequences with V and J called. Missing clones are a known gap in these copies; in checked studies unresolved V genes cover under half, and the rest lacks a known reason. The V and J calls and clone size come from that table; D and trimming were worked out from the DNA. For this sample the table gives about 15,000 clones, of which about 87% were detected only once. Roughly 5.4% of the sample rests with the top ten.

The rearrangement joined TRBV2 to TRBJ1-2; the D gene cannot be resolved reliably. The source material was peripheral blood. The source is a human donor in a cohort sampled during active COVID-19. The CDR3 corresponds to CASSLKAIKGYTF. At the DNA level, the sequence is TGTGCCAGCAGTCTAAAAGCCATCAAAGGCTACACCTTC.